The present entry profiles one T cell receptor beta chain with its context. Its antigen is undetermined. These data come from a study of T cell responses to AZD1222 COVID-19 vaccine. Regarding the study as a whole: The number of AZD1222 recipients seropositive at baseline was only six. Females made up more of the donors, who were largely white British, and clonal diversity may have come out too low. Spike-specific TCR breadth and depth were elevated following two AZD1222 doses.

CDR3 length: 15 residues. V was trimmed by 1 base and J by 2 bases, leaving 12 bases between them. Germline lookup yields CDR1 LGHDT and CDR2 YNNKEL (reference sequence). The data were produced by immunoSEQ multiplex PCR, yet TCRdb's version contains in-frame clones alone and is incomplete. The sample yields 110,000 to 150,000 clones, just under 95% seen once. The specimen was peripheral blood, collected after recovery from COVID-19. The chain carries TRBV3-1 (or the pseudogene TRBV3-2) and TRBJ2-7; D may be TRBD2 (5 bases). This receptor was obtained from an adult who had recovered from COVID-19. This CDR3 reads CASSQGWTATYEQYF. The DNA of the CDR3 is TGTGCCAGCAGCCAAGGCTGGACTGCAACCTACGAGCAGTACTTC.